This T cell receptor beta chain was found in a study of cytomegalovirus exposure and HLA in healthy donors (dated by TCRdb to about 2017). Notes on the research overall: According to an earlier analysis of 587 of the donors, about 180 million T cells yielded 117 million unique TCR beta sequences and about 280 Gb of sequence data. Using immunosequencing, the study profiled T cell repertoires from fewer than 700 subjects and related those repertoires to cytomegalovirus serostatus. The number of typed donors differed by locus: roughly 629-640 for A, B, C, DRB1 and DQB1; 500 to 550 for DQA1; 606 for DPA1; and around 470 for DPB1. An earlier analysis of roughly 600 of the donors used high-throughput TCR beta sequencing to judge whether each TCR beta V gene segment behaved as functional or pseudogenic. HLA typing covered class I and class II loci at four-digit resolution. The study aimed to test whether signatures of past pathogen exposure could be identified by cataloging public T cell receptors. Because of strong linkage in the cohort, roughly five DR-DQ haplotypes were treated as single units for association and clustering. A separate validation cohort of 90 to 150 different subjects was used in addition to the roughly 670-subject first cohort. Genome-wide SNP genotypes for about 55% of the roughly 670 donors were used in a later genetic analysis, which treated that subset as a discovery cohort. Of the 300 to 500 genotyped donors, roughly 76% were placed in the genetic ancestry cluster associated with self-reported Caucasian donors. To predict cytomegalovirus infection status, the study brought together high-throughput TCR immunosequencing, statistical association of individual TCRs with disease status, and machine learning. All discovery cohort repertoires had been generated using a single sequencing platform. Donor age, sex, ethnicity and CMV serostatus were compiled alongside the repertoire data. A later analysis re-examined previously published TCR beta repertoires from more than 650 donors and added high-resolution HLA genotyping to investigate patterns of TCR occurrence. An early release covering roughly 580 HLA-typed donors comprised roughly 300 gigabases of sequencing data and tens of millions of unique TCR sequences. The later analysis used no new phenotypic data to find candidate immune exposures, relying instead on TCR beta sequences and their occurrence across donors. Among about 390 genotyped donors of the cohort, an average of roughly 240,000 unique TCR beta nucleotide sequences were sequenced per donor, roughly 18% of them non-productive.

In total, fewer than 750 healthy bone marrow donors made up the cohort. All cohort members were sampled while nominally healthy, although unrecorded immune exposures were likely present. CMV serostatus was positive for about 300 and negative for 352 of the 666 cohort members, and was not recorded for this donor. A peripheral blood sample was provided by each donor, and peripheral blood mononuclear cells were used for TCR beta sequencing. The Qiagen DNeasy Blood Extraction Kit was used to extract genomic DNA from the blood cell samples. The receptor library was made with the immunoSEQ multiplex PCR assay. For the multiplex PCR, a mixture combining 60 forward primers for TCR Vbeta segments and 13 reverse primers for TCR Jbeta segments was used. The CDR3 region of rearranged TCR beta genes was amplified from genomic DNA by a multiplex PCR assay. The amplified TCR beta libraries were sequenced on the Illumina HiSeq System as 87-base-pair reads. Turning to the authors' computational methods: A later analysis tallied roughly 78 million unique TCR beta chains across the 666 repertoires, and approximately 12 million of those chains were shared by two or more donors. Raw reads were error-corrected and collapsed into unique sequences with a nearest-neighbor algorithm that merged closely related sequences to remove PCR and sequencing errors. CDR3 sequences were aligned to IMGT reference sequences to assign V, D and J gene segments. For a sequence to be retained, at least a six-nucleotide match to both a V gene segment and a J gene segment was required. Rearrangements were called productive when the CDR3 lacked stop codons and stayed in frame with V and J; all others were non-productive. Following IMGT convention, CDR3 was defined as the stretch from the second conserved V-encoded cysteine up to the conserved J-encoded phenylalanine. The earlier analysis of about 610 of the donors excluded any sequence lacking an unambiguous match to a single V gene segment. An earlier analysis of roughly 590 of the donors called V segments functional above 56.7% productive rearrangements and segregating when the between-donor standard deviation exceeded 5%. A statistical classification framework was developed to diagnose cytomegalovirus status using the catalog of TCR beta chain sequences. V and J gene assignment, in a later analysis, came from comparing TCR nucleotide sequences with IMGT/GENE-DB human TR gene sequences. The TCRdist pipeline was used in a later analysis to assign CDR3 sequences and most-parsimonious VDJ recombination scenarios. A later analysis defined each TCR beta chain by its CDR3 amino acid sequence plus V-gene family, and excluded reads lacking a unique V-gene family. To address suspected cross-contamination and a sequencing artifact, a later analysis removed 592 highly shared, low-generation-probability nucleotide sequences. A later analysis calculated a clonal expansion index for each public chain from normalized within-repertoire ranks of inferred template counts. Generation probabilities in a later analysis came from a VDJ recombination model fitted to out-of-frame rearrangements, and those results were checked against IGoR. A later analysis scored TCR-TCR, TCR-HLA and TCR-CMV co-occurrence with hypergeometric tests, applying a repertoire-size bias correction to TCR pairs. In a later analysis, false discovery rates were estimated by permuting HLA or CMV assignments 20 times. In a later analysis, co-occurring TCRs were grouped with DBSCAN, and TCRdist sequence similarity was added when clustering was performed within HLA-allele-positive subsets. Repertoires with fewer than 30,000 or more than 120,000 public chains, plus five repertoires with anomalous nucleotide sharing, were excluded from co-occurrence clustering. Entries here come from immuneACCESS through TCRdb and include only in-frame sequences with V and J called. Some clones fail to appear in such tables; in the studies checked, an unresolved V gene covers under half of the shortfall, and the cause of the remainder is unknown. V and J calls and clone size are copied from that table; D and trimming were computed from the DNA. For this sample the table gives about 140,000 clones, of which about 68% were detected only once. The top ten hold approximately 1.6% of the sample.

CDR1 and CDR2, looked up from the germline V gene (reference sequence), are SEHNR and FQNEAQ. The V end loses 1 base and the J end loses 6 bases, and a stretch of 13 bases separates them. Its CDR3 holds 14 amino acids, cysteine through phenylalanine. Only the CDR3 portion is preserved as DNA: 42 bases, with reading frame beginning at the first base. The study at large found these results: This cohort had only TCR beta chains sequenced, and the lack of alpha or paired-chain data limited which features could be detected. Across donors, most TCR sequences were observed very rarely, whereas some public TCRs were present in many individuals. A few of the identified cytomegalovirus-associated TCR beta chains were confirmed in vitro to be specific for cytomegalovirus antigens. Linkage disequilibrium might explain the correlated functional status among segregating V segments, but an unknown experimental factor could not be excluded. According to a later genetic analysis, donors in an Asian-associated ancestry cluster had fewer N-insertions in productive TCRs than the roughly 660-donor mean. The sequencing pipeline was judged likely to have produced a cluster of highly shared sequence variants as a technical artifact. When HLA alleles, especially DR and DQ, strongly co-occurred, TCR associations were difficult to assign to individual alleles. HLA typing was unavailable for some donors at each locus, so association tests used only the typed subset. The only immune exposure information available for the cohort was CMV serostatus. The authors suggested that the approach could potentially be extended to other disease states and immunological phenotypes. The study gave a list of 150 to 200 TCR beta chains associated with cytomegalovirus. In an earlier analysis of 587 of the donors, most TCR beta V segments appeared in productive rearrangements about 87% or about 30% of the time, broadly matching IMGT annotations. Sequencing depth was assumed to be roughly uniform across donors in the presence/absence analyses, though that assumption may not hold. V-gene and J-gene trimming of TCR beta chains was associated with a missense DCLRE1C variant in a later genetic analysis, and the association was replicated in an independent cohort. Some IMGT-functional V segments, including TRBV6-2 and TRBV6-3, could not be distinguished by the 87-base-pair reads and were therefore excluded. At a false discovery rate of 0.05, a later analysis linked under 20,000 TCR beta sequences to specific HLA alleles. A later analysis found that most CMV-associated TCR beta chains appeared HLA-restricted, with HLA associations seemingly driven largely by CMV exposure. The classifier was reported to diagnose cytomegalovirus status with high specificity and sensitivity in both the original and validation cohorts. Roughly 15 rarely observed V segments, including chromosome 9 orphons, were excluded from the earlier analysis of approximately 500 of the donors because counts were too low. In a later analysis, HLA-associated TCR beta chains were found to be more clonally expanded and to have lower generation probabilities than equally common non-associated chains. A later analysis reported that several top co-occurrence clusters appeared linked to parvovirus B19, influenza, CMV and Epstein-Barr virus. According to a later analysis, TCR association rates differed among HLA loci, with DRB1 alleles showing the most associated TCRs and HLA-C alleles showing the fewest. A further reported finding was that TCR beta sequences accurately predicted the HLA-A and HLA-B alleles for most subjects in the first cohort.

A note on this clone: The specificity of this receptor is unknown. Nothing much larger sits one base from this clone, and base qualities are not available.

This clonotype was sampled from a human donor in good health. The chain couples TRBV7-9 to TRBJ2-7, and the D gene may be TRBD2, 6 bases matching. The material sequenced was PBMCs. The CDR3 in this case is CASSLDGGMVEQYF. The DNA sequence is as follows: TGTGCCAGCAGCTTAGATGGCGGGATGGTCGAGCAGTACTTC.